What follows is one T cell receptor beta chain and its context. Antigen: not known. Trimming left V 6 bases short and J 3 bases short, with 15 bases between. Germline V CDR1 and CDR2: MNHNS, SASEGT. The CDR3 consists of 15 residues. This specimen belongs to a study of identical twins. TCRdb re-called the 5' RACE reads with MiXCR, one entry per CDR3 protein. Seen here are hundreds of thousands of distinct CDR3 sequences, 8.6% observed once, and the top ten hold about 0.98%. Study-wide results and caveats: For out-of-frame alpha sequences shared by twins, low generation probability was in excess.

These records were also assigned to another study, of yellow fever vaccine responses in identical twins.

This receptor was taken from a woman aged 18-29 years in good health. This chain joins TRBV6-1 and TRBJ2-1, with no clear D. Sequencing input: PBMCs. In nucleotides, the CDR3 is TGTGCCAGCAGGCCTGAGAAGCTTCTCTACAATGAGCAGTTCTTC. This codes for CASRPEKLLYNEQFF.